A single sample is the source of the 21 T cell receptor beta chains below, sequenced in a study of T cell repertoires in cytomegalovirus infection. Their target antigens are unknown. TCRdb re-called the reads with MiXCR, one entry per CDR3 protein. The sample has 900,000 to 950,000 distinct CDR3 sequences; approximately 33% are singletons. Sequencing was performed on cultured CD8+ T cells from PBMCs, taken from culture after CMV antigen stimulation. The receptors were gathered from a human donor in good health (CMV status not recorded). Some clones in this sample may be carry-over from other donors' samples.

The sample holds many counts of this clonotype. The rearrangement joins TRBV2 to TRBJ2-7; tentative D call: TRBD1 (7 bases). CDR3 size: 15 residues. CDR1 and CDR2 (germline): SNHLY, FYNNEI. The V gene lost 9 bases and the J gene lost 2 bases, with 20 bases spanning the gap. CDR3 protein: CASTYLPGGPYEQYV. In DNA form, the CDR3 reads TGTGCCAGTACCTACTTACCAGGGGGGCCCTACGAGCAGTACGTC.

This clonotype was observed a few times. V and J are TRBV23-1 and TRBJ2-7, with D hard to call. TRBV23-1 is marked as an open reading frame, function uncertain. This CDR3 comprises 14 residues. V dropped 6 bases and J dropped 2 bases, with 14 bases sitting between them. CDR3 loop: CASSPNKGAYEQYV. The CDR3 nucleotides are TGCGCCAGCAGCCCCAATAAGGGTGCCTACGAGCAGTACGTC.

This chain joins TRBV12-3 or TRBV12-4 and TRBJ1-1; 7 bases are a match to TRBD1. With 5 bases clipped from V and 5 bases from J, the junction kept 8 bases outside the gene matches. The CDR3 consists of 14 residues. The CDR3 nucleotides read TGTGCCAGCAGTCCCTCGACAGGGCTGACTGAAGCTTTCTTT. Its translation: CASSPSTGLTEAFF.

The sample holds a few counts of this clonotype. CDR3 sequence reads: CASSPRRQKGQETQYF. The DNA for the CDR3 is TGTGCCAGCAGCCCACGAAGGCAGAAGGGGCAAGAGACCCAGTACTTC. V and J are TRBV7-2 and TRBJ2-5, with a tentative D call TRBD1 (5 bases). The germline V gene encodes CDR1 SGHTA and CDR2 FQGNSA. V lost 5 bases and J 2 bases, leaving 18 bases between the germline ends. The CDR3 consists of 16 residues.

The count of this clonotype is one. The chain combines TRBV5-1 with TRBJ2-7; D tentatively reads TRBD1 or TRBD2 (6 bases each). CDR3 size: 15 residues. The V and J ends lost 3 bases and 4 bases respectively, with 17 bases between them. Germline CDR1 is SGHRS and CDR2 is YFSETQ. The CDR3 sequence is CASSSGQGTPYEQYF. The CDR3 DNA reads as TGCGCCAGCAGCTCCGGCCAGGGGACTCCTTACGAGCAGTACTTC.

The gene calls are TRBV18 and TRBJ1-6, with D perhaps TRBD1 (6 bases). The germline V and J ends were trimmed by 3 bases and 10 bases, with 16 bases remaining between them. Germline V lookup: CDR1 KGHSH, CDR2 LQKENI. This CDR3 has 15 amino acids. The DNA of the CDR3 is TGTGCCAGCTCACCGGTAGGGGGGCCTTACTCACCCCTCCACTTT. This sequence encodes CASSPVGGPYSPLHF.

The rearrangement links TRBV6-6 to TRBJ1-4; D remains unclear. CDR1 MNHNY and CDR2 SVGAGI come from the germline V gene (reference sequence). The V end lost 8 bases, the J end lost 7 bases, and 5 bases lay between the germline ends. The CDR3 consists of 10 residues. The CDR3 DNA is TGTGCCAGCGGGGTTGAAAAACTGTTTTTT. Encoded protein: CASGVEKLFF.

This clonotype was observed once. The V call is TRBV24-1, the J call TRBJ1-2; D is possibly TRBD1 (6 bases). CDR3 length: 18 residues. The germline gives CDR1 KGHDR, CDR2 SFDVKD. Deletions cut 4 bases from V and 4 bases from J, with 24 bases between. CDR3 bases: TGTGCCACCAGTGACTGGACAGCCGAGTTCGATCCCTTCTATGGCTACACCTTC. This codes for CATSDWTAEFDPFYGYTF.

The V gene is TRBV4-1, the J gene TRBJ2-1; TRBD1 is a possible D gene (6 bases). The CDR3 is 15 amino acids. Trimming stripped 0 bases from V and 8 bases from J, with 14 bases between. Germline CDR1 MGHRA, CDR2 YSYEKL. Here the CDR3 DNA reads TGCGCCAGCAGCCAAGACGGGCCGGGACAAGATGAGCAGTTCTTC. This sequence encodes CASSQDGPGQDEQFF.

The chain joins TRBV7-8 to TRBJ2-5, with a tentative D call TRBD2 (6 bases). V dropped 5 bases and J dropped 1 base, with 17 bases sitting between them. Germline CDR1 SGHVS, CDR2 FQNEAQ. CDR3 size: 16 residues. The CDR3 DNA sequence: TGTGCCAGCAGCCCACCTGCCGGGGGAGCCCAAGAGACCCAGTACTTC. Amino acids: CASSPPAGGAQETQYF.

A few counts support this clonotype. The V call is TRBV5-6, the J call TRBJ2-7; D gene ambiguous. Per the germline V gene, CDR1 is SGHDT and CDR2 is YYEEEE. Trimming took 0 bases from V and 3 from J, leaving 7 bases between them. The CDR3 contains 13 residues. CDR3 in amino acids: CASSLDRYYEQYF. The CDR3 nucleotides read TGTGCCAGCAGCTTGGACCGGTACTACGAGCAGTACTTC.

CDR3 DNA sequence: TGCAGCGTTGAAACCCCCCATCGGGACAGTACCTACAATGAGCAGTTCTTC. Its protein is CSVETPHRDSTYNEQFF. The chain uses TRBV29-1 and TRBJ2-1; TRBD1 matches 7 bases. This CDR3 spans 17 amino acids. Trimming cost V 2 bases and J 2 bases; bases outside gene matches: 12. The V gene's germline CDR1 is SQVTM and CDR2 ANQGSEA.

The chain carries TRBV27 and TRBJ1-5, with 8 bases lining up with TRBD1. Losses at the gene ends were 3 bases for V and 7 bases for J; bases not matched to a gene: 8. The CDR3 runs 15 residues. Germline V gives CDR1 MNHEY, CDR2 SMNVEV (reference sequence). The CDR3 bases are TGTGCCAGCAGTTTTTCCCAGGGGGCTGGACAGCCCCAGCATTTT. This codes for CASSFSQGAGQPQHF.

The rearrangement joins TRBV18 to TRBJ1-2; D unclear. CDR1 is KGHSH and CDR2 is LQKENI in the germline V gene. The germline V and J ends were trimmed by 2 bases and 4 bases, with 8 bases remaining between them. This CDR3 region has 13 residues. In DNA form, the CDR3 reads TGTGCCAGCTCACCAGGGGAGGGCTATGGCTACACCTTC. This codes for CASSPGEGYGYTF.

This chain uses TRBV6-5 with TRBJ2-3; possible D gene TRBD1, 6 bases. The CDR3 has 18 amino acids. V was clipped by 0 bases and J by 0 bases, with 16 bases between them. Germline lookup yields CDR1 MNHEY and CDR2 SVGAGI. DNA of the CDR3: TGTGCCAGCAGTTACTCACTTGCCGGGACACCTAGCACAGATACGCAGTATTTT. Its protein is CASSYSLAGTPSTDTQYF.

V usage is TRBV28 and J usage is TRBJ2-5, with TRBD2 identical over 11 bases. Trimming removed 4 bases from V and 12 bases from J; junction bases left unmatched: 19. The CDR3 is made up of 17 amino acids. Germline V gene sequence: CDR1 MDHEN, CDR2 SYDVKM. CDR3 nucleotide sequence: TGTGCCAGCAGTTCCGGGACTAGCGGATTAATACAAGAGAGGGAGTACTTC. As protein: CASSSGTSGLIQEREYF.

The V call is TRBV20-1, the J call TRBJ1-1, with D unresolved. Per the germline V gene, CDR1 is DFQATT and CDR2 is SNEGSKA (reference sequence). CDR3 length equals 10 residues. V was shortened by 5 bases and J by 7 bases, with 8 bases between the two germline ends. CDR3 DNA: TGCAGTGCTCCGGGGAGTGAAGCTTTCTTT. Encoded protein: CSAPGSEAFF.

The chain is built from TRBV20-1 and TRBJ1-2; 7 nucleotides agree with TRBD1. Losses at the gene ends were 1 base for V and 4 bases for J; bases not matched to a gene: 3. CDR3 length: 13 residues. Per the germline V gene, CDR1 is DFQATT and CDR2 is SNEGSKA (reference sequence). The CDR3 loop reads CSARAWDSYGYTF. The CDR3 region has the DNA TGCAGTGCTAGAGCTTGGGACAGCTATGGCTACACCTTC.

V is TRBV5-4 and J is TRBJ1-5, with D unclear. This CDR3 contains 15 residues. Per the germline V gene, CDR1 is SGHNT and CDR2 is YYREEE (reference sequence). V lost 4 bases and J 4 bases, leaving 15 bases between the germline ends. The CDR3 region has the DNA TGTGCCAGCAGCGGGCTGGAACGGAAAAATCAGCCCCAGCATTTT. Translated: CASSGLERKNQPQHF.

In its sample, this clonotype was seen a few times. The chain links TRBV27 to TRBJ2-3; D is undetermined. CDR3 length equals 15 residues. Between the trimmed V and J ends, which lost 6 bases and 7 bases, there was a span of 20 bases. Germline-derived CDR1 and CDR2 are MNHEY and SMNVEV (reference sequence). The CDR3 nucleotides read TGTGCCAGCAGCCTAGGTGGCAGGTTGGTGAATACGCAGTATTTT. It is translated as CASSLGGRLVNTQYF.

The sample holds many counts of this clonotype. V is TRBV7-6 and J is TRBJ2-3, with TRBD2 matching 10 bases. This CDR3 is 18 amino acids long. With V trimmed by 5 bases and J by 1 base, 12 bases remained unmatched. The germline gives CDR1 SGHVS, CDR2 FNYEAQ. Here the CDR3 DNA reads TGTGCCAGCAGCGAGCTAGCGGGGGTCCACGGGGGCACAGATACGCAGTATTTT. This codes for CASSELAGVHGGTDTQYF.